Shown below are 5 T cell receptor beta chains from a single sample sequenced in a study of blood T cell repertoires in COVID-19. Clones were read by immunoSEQ multiplex PCR, and TCRdb kept only the in-frame ones, dropping some. The table lists 55,000 to 85,000 clones, 70% to 90% of them singletons. The sample was peripheral blood. These receptors were obtained from a human donor in a cohort sampled during active COVID-19.

V and J are TRBV29-1 and TRBJ2-2; D is undetermined. This CDR3 has 11 amino acids. The germline V and J ends were trimmed by 5 bases and 5 bases, with 6 bases remaining between them. Germline CDR1 SQVTM, CDR2 ANQGSEA. The chain's CDR3 is CSVSLTGELFF. The CDR3 DNA reads as TGCAGCGTTAGCTTGACCGGGGAGCTGTTTTTT.

The chain recombines TRBV7-2 with TRBJ2-5; a weak D match, TRBD1 (6 bases). This CDR3 is built from 14 residues. V was trimmed by 5 bases and J by 3 bases, leaving 13 bases between them. Germline loops: CDR1 SGHTA, CDR2 FQGNSA. The CDR3 here is CASSRLTGKETQYF. CDR3 DNA: TGTGCCAGCAGCCGGTTGACAGGCAAAGAGACCCAGTACTTC.

The gene calls are TRBV30 and TRBJ1-6; 7 bases match TRBD1. Germline V lookup: CDR1 GTSNPN, CDR2 SVGIG (reference sequence). The CDR3 extends over 14 amino acids. V shed 4 bases, J shed 4 bases, and the junction held 4 bases outside the gene matches. The CDR3 loop is CAWTTGQYNSPLHF. For the CDR3, the DNA is TGTGCCTGGACGACGGGACAGTATAATTCACCCCTCCACTTT.

V and J are TRBV5-6 and TRBJ2-2; TRBD1 agrees at 7 bases. The J segment lost 4 bases and the V segment lost 4 bases, leaving 7 bases of the junction unmatched. Germline V gene data show CDR1 as SGHDT and CDR2 as YYEEEE. CDR3 length equals 15 residues. CDR3 residues: CASSENRGSTGELFF. In DNA form, the CDR3 reads TGTGCCAGCAGCGAAAACAGGGGAAGCACCGGGGAGCTGTTTTTT.

This chain joins TRBV3-1 (or the pseudogene TRBV3-2) and TRBJ2-7; a possible D gene is TRBD2 (6 bases). The ends were cut back, 10 bases at V and 5 bases at J, with 15 bases in the middle. CDR1 LGHDT and CDR2 YNNKEL come from the germline V gene (reference sequence). The CDR3 extends over 12 amino acids. CDR3 sequence reads: CATSHGSHEQYF. CDR3 coding DNA: TGTGCCACCTCGCACGGGAGTCACGAGCAGTACTTC.